This entry features one TCR beta chain sequence. In each case, RNA was isolated and then reverse transcribed into cDNA as the sequencing template. Clones were read by immunoSEQ multiplex PCR, and TCRdb kept only the in-frame ones, dropping some. The table lists roughly 150,000 clones, about 87% of them singletons, with approximately 15% in the top ten. As part of sample collection, lesional scalp punch biopsies and peripheral blood were taken from alopecia areata patients. This specimen belongs to a study of CD8+ T cells in alopecia areata. On the study more broadly: Twice a day, 5 to 10 mg of oral tofacitinib was administered to treated patients.

The CDR3 is 18 amino acids. The V gene lost 1 base and the J gene lost 6 bases, with 19 bases spanning the gap. From germline, CDR1 is SGHAT and CDR2 FQNNGV. This chain uses TRBV11-2 with TRBJ1-6; the D gene is possibly TRBD1 (6 bases). The source material was CD8+ T cells sorted from blood, sampled at week 0. The clonotype comes from a human donor with alopecia areata. This chain's CDR3 is CASSLGPLSRDINSPLHF. CDR3 sequence (DNA): TGTGCCAGCAGCTTAGGCCCTCTCTCAAGGGACATTAATTCACCCCTCCACTTT.